The 9 T cell receptor beta chains below come from one sample, sequenced in a study of control samples from healthy donors and cancer patients. The method was immunoSEQ multiplex PCR; TCRdb's version includes in-frame clones alone and lacks a portion of them. This table has 200,000 or so clones, roughly 94% appearing once. Specimen: blood. These TCRs come from a man between 50 and 59 years old in good health.

In the case of this clone: Other DNA variants within this sample encode the same CDR3. This rearrangement joins TRBV7-2 to TRBJ2-3, with TRBD2 identical over 9 bases. The CDR3 contains 16 residues. Unmatched junction bases numbered 6, after V lost 2 bases and J lost 3 bases. Germline values: CDR1 SGHTA, CDR2 FQGNSA. Here the CDR3 DNA reads TGTGCCAGCAGCTTACTCCCAGCGGGGGGAACAGATACGCAGTATTTT. Protein product: CASSLLPAGGTDTQYF.

The V call is TRBV10-3, the J call TRBJ2-2, with 7 bases that match TRBD1. The CDR3 is 16 amino acids. After removal of 8 bases from V and 2 bases from J, the junction contained 11 bases not matched to a gene. CDR1 is ENHRY, CDR2 SYGVKD, per germline. CDR3 sequence reads: CAIRTSTGQNTGELFF. CDR3 sequence (DNA): TGTGCCATCCGGACCTCGACAGGGCAAAACACCGGGGAGCTGTTTTTT.

The chain joins TRBV11-2 to TRBJ2-1; 10 positions match TRBD2. The CDR3 is 17 amino acids. Per germline, CDR1 SGHAT and CDR2 FQNNGV. With 4 bases clipped from V and 1 base from J, the junction kept 7 bases outside the gene matches. The CDR3 sequence: CASSSVQAGGSYNEQFF. DNA of the CDR3: TGTGCCAGCAGCTCAGTGCAAGCGGGGGGGTCCTACAATGAGCAGTTCTTC. The variable domain in full, completed from reference TRBV11-2 and TRBJ2-1, reads EAGVAQSPRYKIIEKRQSVAFWCNPISGHATLYWYQQILGQGPKLLIQFQNNGVVDDSQLPKDRFSAERLKGVDSTLKIQPAKLEDSAVYLCASSSVQAGGSYNEQFFGPGTRLTVL.

This chain links TRBV18 with TRBJ1-1; D is unclear. There are 13 residues in the CDR3. Germline CDR1 and CDR2: KGHSH and LQKENI. Trimming stripped 1 base from V and 11 bases from J, with 14 bases between. The chain's CDR3 is CASSPLLKNLAFF. The CDR3 DNA reads as TGTGCCAGCTCACCACTTCTTAAGAATCTTGCTTTCTTT.

The chain recombines TRBV6-6 with TRBJ1-2, with D uncertain. Trimming stripped 3 bases from V and 4 bases from J, with 15 bases between. CDR3 length equals 15 residues. The germline CDR1 and CDR2 sequences are MNHNY and SVGAGI (reference sequence). CDR3 region: CASSYYSGEGYGYTF. CDR3 nucleotide sequence: TGTGCCAGCAGTTATTATTCGGGCGAGGGCTATGGCTACACCTTC.

The chain uses TRBV6-6 and TRBJ2-3; TRBD1 aligns across 9 bases. The CDR3 spans 16 residues. Germline V lookup: CDR1 MNHNY, CDR2 SVGAGI (reference sequence). The V gene end was trimmed by 4 bases and the J gene end by 4 bases; junction bases not matched to a gene: 9. The CDR3 nucleotides are TGTGCCAGCAGTTTCGGACAGGGGAAACGCCCAGATACGCAGTATTTT. It translates to CASSFGQGKRPDTQYF.

This chain links TRBV28 with TRBJ1-6; D is possibly TRBD1 (6 bases). CDR1 and CDR2 (germline): MDHEN, SYDVKM. CDR3 length equals 15 residues. The ends were cut back, 5 bases at V and 9 bases at J, with 17 bases in the middle. As DNA, the CDR3 is TGTGCCAGCAGTCCAACCGTAGGGGGTGGTTCACCCCTCCACTTT. Protein product: CASSPTVGGGSPLHF. The whole variable domain, filled in from reference TRBV28 and TRBJ1-6, reads DVKVTQSSRYLVKRTGEKVFLECVQDMDHENMFWYRQDPGLGLRLIYFSYDVKMKEKGDIPEGYSVSREKKERFSLILESASTNQTSMYLCASSPTVGGGSPLHFGNGTRLTVT.

The DNA for the CDR3 is TGTGCCAGTAAGAAGGGGGATGGCACAGATACGCAGTATTTT. It is translated as CASKKGDGTDTQYF. The genes are TRBV19 and TRBJ2-3; TRBD1 is a possible D gene (6 bases). V was trimmed by 7 bases and J by 1 base, leaving 12 bases between them. The germline V gene has CDR1 LNHDA and CDR2 SQIVND (reference sequence). The CDR3 consists of 14 residues.

This clone showed up just once. This rearrangement joins TRBV12-3 or TRBV12-4 to TRBJ1-3; D not certain. Trimming removed 6 bases from V and 8 bases from J, with 8 bases in between. The CDR3 covers 11 residues. The CDR3 DNA reads TGTGCCAGCAGCCTGATAGACACCATATATTTT. Translating it yields CASSLIDTIYF.